One and the same sample provided the 6 T cell receptor beta chains below, sequenced in a study of Ad26.COV2.S vaccination and SARS-CoV-2 variants. Clones were sequenced by immunoSEQ multiplex PCR, and TCRdb holds only the in-frame ones, with some missing. The sample carries fewer than 400,000 clones, 70% to 90% recorded once. Sample treatment: some 20 received Ad26.COV2.S at low or high dose, single or two shots; 5 received placebo; per-sample allocation not given. Day 63 after the first vaccine or placebo injection was the time point for sampling. The sequencing here drew on peripheral blood, taken in a trial of Ad26.COV2.S vaccine versus placebo. These receptors were taken from a person aged 18-60 years who received the Ad26.COV2.S COVID-19 vaccine or a placebo.

This clone was seen a handful of times. The chain combines TRBV5-6 with TRBJ1-5; 7 bases match TRBD1. J was trimmed by 5 bases and V by 6 bases; bases with no gene match: 8. The V gene's germline CDR1 is SGHDT and CDR2 YYEEEE. This CDR3 has 14 residues. The CDR3 nucleotides read TGTGCCAGCACCCTAGGGGGCTCCTATCAGCCCCAGCATTTT. As protein: CASTLGGSYQPQHF.

A single count supports this clone. This sequence joins TRBV6-2 or TRBV6-3 and TRBJ2-7; 9 bases are shared with TRBD1. V trimming: 6 bases; J trimming: 6 bases; junction bases outside the gene matches: 12. This CDR3 is 15 amino acids long. In germline, CDR1 is MNHEY, CDR2 SVGEGT. The CDR3 protein is CASSFPGTGRGEQYF. CDR3 in DNA: TGTGCCAGCAGCTTTCCCGGGACAGGGCGAGGCGAGCAGTACTTC.

V is TRBV9 and J is TRBJ2-3; D ambiguous. Trimming stripped 0 bases from V and 6 bases from J, with 11 bases between. The CDR3 loop spans 14 amino acids. CDR1 and CDR2 (germline): SGDLS, YYNGEE. The CDR3 DNA reads as TGTGCCAGCAGCGTAGATCTACACATCGATACGCAGTATTTT. Its protein product is CASSVDLHIDTQYF.

Turning to this clone: The same CDR3 arises from other DNA sequences in this sample as well. The chain has TRBV5-1 and TRBJ1-4; no clear D gene. V lost 4 bases and J 0 bases, leaving 7 bases between the germline ends. CDR1 and CDR2 from the germline V gene are SGHRS and YFSETQ. The CDR3 covers 14 residues. CDR3 DNA: TGCGCCAGCAGCCCGACGGCAACTAATGAAAAACTGTTTTTT. This encodes CASSPTATNEKLFF.

V usage is TRBV5-5 and J usage is TRBJ2-3; D is uncertain. The CDR3 sequence is 13 residues long. V was shortened by 0 bases and J by 5 bases, with 7 bases between the two germline ends. In germline, CDR1 is SGHKS, CDR2 YYEKEE (reference sequence). The chain's CDR3 is CASSLGGKDTQYF. In DNA form, the CDR3 reads TGTGCCAGCAGCTTGGGTGGGAAAGATACGCAGTATTTT.

The chain recombines TRBV5-1 with TRBJ2-5; D is unresolved. Trimming stripped 0 bases from V and 3 bases from J, with 6 bases between. CDR1 and CDR2 (germline): SGHRS, YFSETQ. The CDR3 consists of 13 residues. The CDR3 loop is CASSLVGKETQYF. CDR3 in DNA: TGCGCCAGCAGCTTGGTTGGAAAAGAGACCCAGTACTTC.